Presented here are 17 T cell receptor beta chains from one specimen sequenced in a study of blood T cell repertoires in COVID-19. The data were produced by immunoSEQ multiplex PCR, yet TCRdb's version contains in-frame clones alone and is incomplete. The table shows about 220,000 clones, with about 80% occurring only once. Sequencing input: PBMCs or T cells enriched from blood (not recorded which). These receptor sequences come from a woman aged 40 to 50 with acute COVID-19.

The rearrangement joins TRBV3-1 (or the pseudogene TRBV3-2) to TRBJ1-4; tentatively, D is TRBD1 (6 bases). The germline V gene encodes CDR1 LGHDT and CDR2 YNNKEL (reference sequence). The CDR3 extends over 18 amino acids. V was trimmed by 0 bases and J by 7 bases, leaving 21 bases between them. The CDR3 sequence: CASSQDARGGPNAEKLFF. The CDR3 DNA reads TGTGCCAGCAGCCAAGATGCCAGGGGTGGTCCTAATGCTGAAAAACTGTTTTTT.

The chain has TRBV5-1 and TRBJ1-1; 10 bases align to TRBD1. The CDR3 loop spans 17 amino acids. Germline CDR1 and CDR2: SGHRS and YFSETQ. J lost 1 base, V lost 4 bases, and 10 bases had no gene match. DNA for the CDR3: TGCGCCAGCAGCCCCGGGACAGGGGTTTTTTCGAACACTGAAGCTTTCTTT. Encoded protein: CASSPGTGVFSNTEAFF.

CDR3 in DNA: TGTGCCAGCAGCACTCTAGGGGCCGCCGGGGAGCTGTTTTTT. Amino acids: CASSTLGAAGELFF. The chain combines TRBV2 with TRBJ2-2; a weak D match, TRBD1 (5 bases). V was shortened by 6 bases and J by 6 bases, with 14 bases between the two germline ends. In germline, CDR1 is SNHLY, CDR2 FYNNEI. This CDR3 has 14 amino acids. The full variable domain, completed using reference TRBV2 and TRBJ2-2, is EPEVTQTPSHQVTQMGQEVILRCVPISNHLYFYWYRQILGQKVEFLVSFYNNEISEKSEIFDDQFSVERPDGSNFTLKIRSTKLEDSAMYFCASSTLGAAGELFFGEGSRLTVL.

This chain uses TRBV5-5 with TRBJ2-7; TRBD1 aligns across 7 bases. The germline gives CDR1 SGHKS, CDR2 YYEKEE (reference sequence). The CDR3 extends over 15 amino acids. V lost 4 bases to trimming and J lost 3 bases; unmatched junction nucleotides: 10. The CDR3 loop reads CASSVAGQELYEQYF. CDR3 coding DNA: TGTGCCAGCAGCGTAGCAGGACAGGAGCTCTACGAGCAGTACTTC.

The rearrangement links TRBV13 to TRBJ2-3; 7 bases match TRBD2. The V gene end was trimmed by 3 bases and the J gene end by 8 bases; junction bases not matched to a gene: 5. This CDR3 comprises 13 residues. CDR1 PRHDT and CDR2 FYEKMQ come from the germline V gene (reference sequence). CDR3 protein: CASSFTGGGTQYF. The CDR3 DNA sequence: TGTGCCAGCAGCTTTACGGGGGGTGGTACGCAGTATTTT.

The CDR3, as DNA: TGTGCCAGCAGTTTCTCCGGCAGGGGGCGAAATGAAAAACTGTTTTTT. This sequence encodes CASSFSGRGRNEKLFF. This chain connects TRBV28 to TRBJ1-4, with 8 positions matching TRBD1. Germline lookup yields CDR1 MDHEN and CDR2 SYDVKM. Trimming cost V 3 bases and J 5 bases; bases outside gene matches: 8. The CDR3 consists of 16 residues.

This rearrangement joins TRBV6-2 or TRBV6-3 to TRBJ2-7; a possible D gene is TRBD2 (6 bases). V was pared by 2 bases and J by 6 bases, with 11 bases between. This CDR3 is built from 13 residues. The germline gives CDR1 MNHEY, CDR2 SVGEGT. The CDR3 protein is CASSYQGLGEQYF. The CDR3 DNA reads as TGTGCCAGCAGTTACCAGGGACTGGGCGAGCAGTACTTC.

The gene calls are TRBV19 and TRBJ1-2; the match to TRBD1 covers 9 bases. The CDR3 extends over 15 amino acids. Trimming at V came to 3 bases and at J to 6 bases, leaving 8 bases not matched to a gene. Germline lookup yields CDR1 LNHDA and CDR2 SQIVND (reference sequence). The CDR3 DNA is TGTGCCAGTAGTATCCCCGGGACAGGGCGGGATGGCTACACCTTC. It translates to CASSIPGTGRDGYTF. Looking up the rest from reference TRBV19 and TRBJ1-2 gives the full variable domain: DGGITQSPKYLFRKEGQNVTLSCEQNLNHDAMYWYRQDPGQGLRLIYYSQIVNDFQKGDIAEGYSVSREKKESFPLTVTSAQKNPTAFYLCASSIPGTGRDGYTFGSGTRLTVV.

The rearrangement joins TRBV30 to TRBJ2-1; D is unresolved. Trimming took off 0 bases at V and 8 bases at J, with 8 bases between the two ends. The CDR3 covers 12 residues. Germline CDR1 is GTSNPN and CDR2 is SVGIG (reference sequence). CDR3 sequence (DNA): TGTGCCTGGAGTGTACGCTATGATGAGCAGTTCTTC. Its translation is CAWSVRYDEQFF. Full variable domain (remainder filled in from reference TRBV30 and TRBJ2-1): SQTIHQWPATLVQPVGSPLSLECTVEGTSNPNLYWYRQAAGRGLQLLFYSVGIGQISSEVPQNLSASRPQDRQFILSSKKLLLSDSGFYLCAWSVRYDEQFFGPGTRLTVL.

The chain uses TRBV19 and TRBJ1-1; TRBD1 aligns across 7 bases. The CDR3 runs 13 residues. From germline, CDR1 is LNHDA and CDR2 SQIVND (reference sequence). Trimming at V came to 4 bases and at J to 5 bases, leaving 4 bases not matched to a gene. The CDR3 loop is CASSNDRDTEAFF. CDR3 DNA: TGTGCCAGTAGTAACGACAGGGATACTGAAGCTTTCTTT.

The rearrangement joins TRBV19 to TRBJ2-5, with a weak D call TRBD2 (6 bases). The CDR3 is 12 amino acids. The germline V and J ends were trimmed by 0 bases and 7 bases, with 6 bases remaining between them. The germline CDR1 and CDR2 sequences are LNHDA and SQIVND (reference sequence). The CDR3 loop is CASSIDGGTQYF. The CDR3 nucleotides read TGTGCCAGTAGTATAGACGGGGGGACCCAGTACTTC.

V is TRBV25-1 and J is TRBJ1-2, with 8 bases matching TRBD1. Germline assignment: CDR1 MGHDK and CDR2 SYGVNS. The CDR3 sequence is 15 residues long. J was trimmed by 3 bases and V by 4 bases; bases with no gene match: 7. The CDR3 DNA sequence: TGTGCCAGCAGTGGGCCAGGGGGCGTCTACTATGGCTACACCTTC. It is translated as CASSGPGGVYYGYTF.

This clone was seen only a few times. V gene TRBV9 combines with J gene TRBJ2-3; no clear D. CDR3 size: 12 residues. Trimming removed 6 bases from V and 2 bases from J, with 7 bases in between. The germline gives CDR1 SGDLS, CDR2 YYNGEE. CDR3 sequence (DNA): TGTGCCAGCAAAGGAGACACAGATACGCAGTATTTT. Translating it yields CASKGDTDTQYF.

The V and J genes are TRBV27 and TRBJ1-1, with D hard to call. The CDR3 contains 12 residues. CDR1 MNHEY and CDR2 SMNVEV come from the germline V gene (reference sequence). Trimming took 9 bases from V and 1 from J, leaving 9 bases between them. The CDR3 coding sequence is TGTGCCAGTCTTGGCCCGAACACTGAAGCTTTCTTT. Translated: CASLGPNTEAFF.

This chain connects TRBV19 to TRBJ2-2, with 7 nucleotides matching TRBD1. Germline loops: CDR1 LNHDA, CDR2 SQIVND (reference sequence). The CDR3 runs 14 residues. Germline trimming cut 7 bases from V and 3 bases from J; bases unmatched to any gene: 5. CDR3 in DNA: TGTGCCAGTACTCGGGACAGCTACACCGGGGAGCTGTTTTTT. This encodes CASTRDSYTGELFF.

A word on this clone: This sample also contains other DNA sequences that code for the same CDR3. The CDR3 DNA follows: TGTGCCAGCACCCGTCTAAATAGCAATCAGCCCCAGCATTTT. Translation gives CASTRLNSNQPQHF. The gene calls are TRBV2 and TRBJ1-5, with no clear D. The germline V and J ends were trimmed by 7 bases and 0 bases, with 10 bases remaining between them. Germline V gene sequence: CDR1 SNHLY, CDR2 FYNNEI. CDR3 length equals 14 residues.

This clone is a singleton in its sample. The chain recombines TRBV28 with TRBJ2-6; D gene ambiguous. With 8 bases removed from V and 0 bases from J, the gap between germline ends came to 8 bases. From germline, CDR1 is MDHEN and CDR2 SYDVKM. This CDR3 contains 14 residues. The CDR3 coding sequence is TGTGCCAGCTTGCGTGACTCTGGGGCCAACGTCCTGACTTTC. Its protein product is CASLRDSGANVLTF.